This T cell receptor beta chain comes out of a study of CD8+ T cells in alopecia areata. The germline gives CDR1 PRHDT, CDR2 FYEKMQ (reference sequence). This CDR3 is 14 amino acids long. Trimming stripped 3 bases from V and 3 bases from J, with 12 bases between. RNA was isolated and reverse transcribed to cDNA, the sequencing template. The table came from immunoSEQ multiplex PCR; TCRdb's copy has only in-frame clones and leaves some out. The sample carries about 160,000 clones, about 71% recorded once. Study-wide results and limits: Among the 100 top clones, expanded CD8+ clones, like scalp clonality, were significantly decreased by tofacitinib.

As to treatment: oral pan-JAK inhibitor, 5-10 mg twice daily. Lesional scalp punch biopsies and peripheral blood were collected from alopecia areata patients. On this clone itself: What it binds is unknown.

The starting material was CD4+ T cells sorted from blood, obtained at week 4, from a patient treated with tofacitinib. The clonotype comes from a human donor with alopecia areata. The chain combines TRBV13 with TRBJ2-7; maybe TRBD1 (5 bases). For the CDR3, the DNA is TGTGCCAGCAGCTTCTTCGACAGAGGCTACGAGCAGTACTTC. Its protein product is CASSFFDRGYEQYF. Full variable domain (remainder filled in from reference TRBV13 and TRBJ2-7): AAGVIQSPRHLIKEKRETATLKCYPIPRHDTVYWYQQGPGQDPQFLISFYEKMQSDKGSIPDRFSAQQFSDYHSELNMSSLELGDSALYFCASSFFDRGYEQYFGPGTRLTVT.